What follows are 11 T cell receptor beta chains derived from one specimen sequenced in a study of shared T cell receptors in the human thymus. TCRdb keeps only in-frame clones here, not all; method: immunoSEQ multiplex PCR. The table lists roughly 550,000 clones, about 84% of them singletons. The same sample was also used in a study of human thymus T cells.

Sequences were obtained from thymocytes. The receptors were sampled from a boy in the first two years of life with a congenital heart defect.

As to this clone: The same CDR3 also results from other DNA sequences found in this sample. The chain couples TRBV19 to TRBJ1-5; possible D gene TRBD1, 6 bases. Looked up from germline, CDR1 is LNHDA and CDR2 is SQIVND (reference sequence). The CDR3 spans 14 residues. Trimming stripped 1 base from V and 7 bases from J, with 11 bases between. The CDR3 nucleotides are TGTGCCAGTAGTATAGGGGAGGGGGGGCAGCCCCAGCATTTT. Protein: CASSIGEGGQPQHF.

The genes are TRBV6-1 and TRBJ2-7, with TRBD2 identical over 13 bases. This CDR3 is built from 20 residues. V shed 0 bases and J 3 bases; nucleotides not matched to a gene: 14. CDR1 is MNHNS and CDR2 is SASEGT in the germline V gene. For the CDR3, the DNA is TGTGCCAGCAGTGAAGCATTAGGACTAGCGGGAGTTAGGAGCTACTACGAGCAGTACTTC. This gives the protein CASSEALGLAGVRSYYEQYF.

This clone is a singleton in its sample. This rearrangement joins TRBV7-2 to TRBJ2-7; TRBD1 is a possible D gene (6 bases). The germline V gene has CDR1 SGHTA and CDR2 FQGNSA. The CDR3 length is 19 residues. Trimming pared 1 base from V and 6 bases from J, leaving 28 bases between. In nucleotides, the CDR3 is TGTGCCAGCAGCTTAGGGGTTTTCGGACAGCCTTTCGAGGAGCGCGAGCAGTACTTC. Amino acid sequence: CASSLGVFGQPFEEREQYF.

This chain connects TRBV10-1 to TRBJ1-1, with 7 bases lining up with TRBD1. CDR3 length equals 15 residues. Germline V gene lookup returns CDR1 WNHNN and CDR2 SYGVQD (reference sequence). Trimming at V came to 4 bases and at J to 2 bases, leaving 7 bases not matched to a gene. CDR3 nucleotide sequence: TGCGCCAGCAGTGCAGAGACAGGGAGAAACACTGAAGCTTTCTTT. Translated, it gives CASSAETGRNTEAFF.

The chain carries TRBV12-5 and TRBJ1-1, with D possibly TRBD1 on 5 matching bases. Trimming pared 1 base from V and 6 bases from J, leaving 15 bases between. The CDR3 is 15 residues long. Germline V gives CDR1 LGHNT, CDR2 FRNRAP. The CDR3 region is CASGLDDRPIAEAFF. The CDR3 bases are TGTGCTAGTGGTTTGGATGACAGACCGATCGCTGAAGCTTTCTTT.

The J gene is TRBJ1-1, the V gene TRBV7-2; no firm D call. Germline lookup yields CDR1 SGHTA and CDR2 FQGNSA. The CDR3 is 13 amino acids. Trimming pared 5 bases from V and 3 bases from J, leaving 10 bases between. This chain's CDR3 is CASSEGSYTEAFF. CDR3 DNA sequence: TGTGCCAGCAGCGAGGGATCATACACTGAAGCTTTCTTT.

The chain combines TRBV5-1 with TRBJ1-2; 8 nucleotides align to TRBD1. After removal of 4 bases from V and 4 bases from J, the junction contained 9 bases not matched to a gene. The germline V gene has CDR1 SGHRS and CDR2 YFSETQ. This CDR3 has 15 residues. In DNA form, the CDR3 reads TGCGCCAGCAGCCCGGAGACAGGGGATTGCTATGGCTACACCTTC. This encodes CASSPETGDCYGYTF.

The J gene is TRBJ1-2, the V gene TRBV5-5; perhaps TRBD1 as D (5 bases). The length of the CDR3 is 12 residues. Deletions cut 4 bases from V and 4 bases from J, with 8 bases between. Germline CDR1 is SGHKS and CDR2 is YYEKEE (reference sequence). CDR3 in DNA: TGTGCCAGCAGCCGGGGGGGCTATGGCTACACCTTC. Translation gives CASSRGGYGYTF.

For this clone: The same CDR3 is also encoded by other DNA sequences in this sample. This chain joins TRBV6-5 and TRBJ2-3; 9 nucleotides line up with TRBD2. The CDR3 consists of 15 residues. The V gene's germline CDR1 is MNHEY and CDR2 SVGAGI. V was clipped by 3 bases and J by 4 bases; unmatched bases: 5. CDR3 residues: CASSYLAGVPDTQYF. CDR3 DNA sequence: TGTGCCAGCAGTTATTTAGCGGGAGTACCAGATACGCAGTATTTT.

The gene calls are TRBV19 and TRBJ1-5; perhaps TRBD1 as D (5 bases). There are 14 residues in the CDR3. Germline CDR1 and CDR2: LNHDA and SQIVND (reference sequence). Trimming shortened V by 4 bases and J by 1 base, and 8 bases separated the two germline ends. The CDR3: CASSSRGSNQPQHF. CDR3 in DNA: TGTGCCAGTAGTAGCCGGGGGAGCAATCAGCCCCAGCATTTT.

Of note for this clone: Other DNA sequences of this sample code for an identical CDR3. The rearrangement links TRBV19 to TRBJ1-5; the match to TRBD1 covers 9 bases. The CDR3 extends over 14 amino acids. V dropped 5 bases and J dropped 4; count of bases not matched to a gene: 3. Germline V CDR1 and CDR2: LNHDA, SQIVND (reference sequence). CDR3 bases: TGTGCCAGTAGTCCCGGGACAGGGAATCAGCCCCAGCATTTT. Translated: CASSPGTGNQPQHF.